Listed here are 3 T cell receptor beta chains from one sample, sequenced in a study of T cell responses to AZD1222 COVID-19 vaccine. Method: immunoSEQ multiplex PCR; TCRdb's copy keeps in-frame clones and lacks some. This sample yields about 160,000 clones, of which 91% are seen a single time; 4.4% belongs to the top ten. Material: peripheral blood, obtained on day 0 of AZD1222 vaccination. These receptors were taken from an adult in good health.

The chain carries TRBV14 and TRBJ1-1; the match to TRBD1 covers 8 bases. Germline CDR1 SGHDN, CDR2 FVKESK. This CDR3 has 17 residues. The junction had 10 bases not matched to a gene; V was cut back by 3 bases and J by 1 base. Here the CDR3 reads CASSHLQGAGWNTEAFF. CDR3 coding DNA: TGTGCCAGCAGCCATCTCCAGGGGGCAGGGTGGAACACTGAAGCTTTCTTT.

V gene TRBV11-3 combines with J gene TRBJ2-3, with D possibly called TRBD1 or TRBD2 (5 bases each). This CDR3 is 16 amino acids long. Trimming shortened V by 4 bases and J by 0 bases, and 14 bases separated the two germline ends. Germline lookup yields CDR1 SGHNT and CDR2 YENEEA. CDR3 loop: CASSYPWGISTDTQYF. CDR3 DNA: TGTGCCAGCAGCTACCCCTGGGGGATTAGCACAGATACGCAGTATTTT. The whole variable domain, remainder taken from reference TRBV11-3 and TRBJ2-3, is EAGVVQSPRYKIIEKKQPVAFWCNPISGHNTLYWYLQNLGQGPELLIRYENEEAVDDSQLPKDRFSAERLKGVDSTLKIQPAELGDSAVYLCASSYPWGISTDTQYFGPGTRLTVL.

A single count supports this clone. The chain uses TRBV7-2 and TRBJ2-1, with D hard to call. The CDR3 contains 12 residues. V shed 0 bases and J shed 8 bases, with 5 bases lying between them. CDR1 is SGHTA, CDR2 FQGNSA, per germline. Here the CDR3 reads CASSLAGHEQFF. The CDR3 DNA sequence: TGTGCCAGCAGCTTAGCTGGGCATGAGCAGTTCTTC.